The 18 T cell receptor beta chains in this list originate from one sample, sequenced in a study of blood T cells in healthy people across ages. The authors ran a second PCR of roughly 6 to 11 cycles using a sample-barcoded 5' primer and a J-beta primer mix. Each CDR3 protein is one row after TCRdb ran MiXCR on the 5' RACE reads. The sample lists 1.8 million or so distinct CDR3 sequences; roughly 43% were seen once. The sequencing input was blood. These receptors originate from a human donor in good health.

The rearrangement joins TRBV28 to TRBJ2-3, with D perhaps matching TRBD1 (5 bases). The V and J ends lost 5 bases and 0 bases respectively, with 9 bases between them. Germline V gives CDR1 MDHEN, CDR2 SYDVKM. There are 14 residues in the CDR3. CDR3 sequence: CASSIRQSTDTQYF. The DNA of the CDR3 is TGTGCCAGCAGTATAAGACAGAGCACAGATACGCAGTATTTT.

CDR3 loop: CASSFGSSCEQYF. The CDR3, as DNA: TGTGCCAGCAGTTTCGGAAGCTCGTGCGAGCAGTACTTC. This chain links TRBV12-3 or TRBV12-4 with TRBJ2-7; D gene unclear. This CDR3 has 13 residues. V lost 3 bases to trimming and J lost 6 bases, with 12 bases between them.

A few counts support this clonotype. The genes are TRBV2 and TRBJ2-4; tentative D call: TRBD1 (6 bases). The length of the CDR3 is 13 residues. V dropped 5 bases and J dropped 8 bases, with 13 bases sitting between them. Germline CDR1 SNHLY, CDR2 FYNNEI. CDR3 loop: CASSKTGFDIQYF. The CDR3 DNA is TGTGCCAGCAGTAAAACAGGGTTTGACATTCAGTACTTC.

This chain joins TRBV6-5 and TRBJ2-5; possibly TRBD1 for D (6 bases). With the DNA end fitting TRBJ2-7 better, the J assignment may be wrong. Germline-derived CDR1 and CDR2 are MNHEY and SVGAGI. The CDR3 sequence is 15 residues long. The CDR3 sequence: CASSYTLTGSYEQYF. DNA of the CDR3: TGTGCCAGCAGTTACACCCTAACAGGGTCGTACGAGCAGTACTTC.

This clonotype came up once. As DNA, the CDR3 is TGCAGCGCCGACGTGGGTCTTAGTGGGGGTCCCAACACCGGGGAGCTGTTTTTT. Its protein is CSADVGLSGGPNTGELFF. This chain connects TRBV29-1 to TRBJ2-2; TRBD1 or TRBD2 may be the D gene (5 bases each). The germline V gene encodes CDR1 SQVTM and CDR2 ANQGSEA. The CDR3 contains 18 residues. V was trimmed by 7 bases and J by 2 bases, leaving 26 bases between them.

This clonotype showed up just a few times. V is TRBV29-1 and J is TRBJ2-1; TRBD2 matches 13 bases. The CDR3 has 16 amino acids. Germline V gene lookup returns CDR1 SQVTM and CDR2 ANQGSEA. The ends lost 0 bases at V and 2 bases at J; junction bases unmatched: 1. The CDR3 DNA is TGCAGCGTTGAAGAGGGGACTAGCGGGACCTACAATGAGCAGTTCTTC. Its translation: CSVEEGTSGTYNEQFF.

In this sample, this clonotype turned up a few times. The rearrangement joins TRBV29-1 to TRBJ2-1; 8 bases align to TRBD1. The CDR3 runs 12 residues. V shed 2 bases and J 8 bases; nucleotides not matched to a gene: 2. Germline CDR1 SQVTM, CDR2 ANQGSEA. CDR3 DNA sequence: TGCAGCGTTGAACAGGGGGCGGATGAGCAGTTCTTC. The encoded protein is CSVEQGADEQFF.

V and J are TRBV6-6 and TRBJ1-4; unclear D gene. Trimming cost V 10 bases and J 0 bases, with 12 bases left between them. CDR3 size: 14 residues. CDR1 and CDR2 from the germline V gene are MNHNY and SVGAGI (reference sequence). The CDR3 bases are TGTGCCACCCAGCTAACAGCAACTAATGAAAAACTGTTTTTT. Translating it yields CATQLTATNEKLFF.

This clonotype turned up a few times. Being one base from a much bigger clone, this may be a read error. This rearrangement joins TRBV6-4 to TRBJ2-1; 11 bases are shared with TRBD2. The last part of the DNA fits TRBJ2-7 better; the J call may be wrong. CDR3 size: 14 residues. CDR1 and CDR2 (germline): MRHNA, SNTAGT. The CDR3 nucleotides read TGTGCCAGCAGTGGACTAGCGGGGAGCAATGAGCAGTACTTC. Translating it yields CASSGLAGSNEQYF.

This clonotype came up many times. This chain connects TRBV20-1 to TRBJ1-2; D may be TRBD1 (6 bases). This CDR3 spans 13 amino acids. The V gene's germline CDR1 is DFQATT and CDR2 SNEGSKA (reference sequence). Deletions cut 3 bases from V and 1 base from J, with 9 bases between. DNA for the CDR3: TGCAGTGCTAGGGACAGCCTTAACTATGGCTACACCTTC. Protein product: CSARDSLNYGYTF.

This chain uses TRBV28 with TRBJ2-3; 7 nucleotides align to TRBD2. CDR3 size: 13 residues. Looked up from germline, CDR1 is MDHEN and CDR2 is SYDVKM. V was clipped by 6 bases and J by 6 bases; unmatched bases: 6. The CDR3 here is CASRTSAGDTQYF. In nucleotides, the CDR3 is TGTGCCAGCAGAACTAGCGCCGGGGATACGCAGTATTTT. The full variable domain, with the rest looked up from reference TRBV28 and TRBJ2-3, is DVKVTQSSRYLVKRTGEKVFLECVQDMDHENMFWYRQDPGLGLRLIYFSYDVKMKEKGDIPEGYSVSREKKERFSLILESASTNQTSMYLCASRTSAGDTQYFGPGTRLTVL.

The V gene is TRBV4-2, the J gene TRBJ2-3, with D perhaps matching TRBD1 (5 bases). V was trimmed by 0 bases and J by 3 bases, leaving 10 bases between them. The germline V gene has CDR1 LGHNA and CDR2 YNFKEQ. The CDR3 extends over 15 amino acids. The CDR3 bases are TGTGCCAGCAGCCAAGAACAGGTCCCAACAGATACGCAGTATTTT. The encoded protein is CASSQEQVPTDTQYF.

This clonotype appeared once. CDR3 bases: TGCAGTGCTAGAGACGCAGGGGGCTCGCCTATCTTATCCTACAATGAGCAGTTCTTC. It specifies CSARDAGGSPILSYNEQFF. V gene TRBV20-1 combines with J gene TRBJ2-1, with 8 bases lining up with TRBD1. The germline gives CDR1 DFQATT, CDR2 SNEGSKA (reference sequence). The CDR3 has 19 residues. With 0 bases clipped from V and 1 base from J, the junction kept 14 bases outside the gene matches.

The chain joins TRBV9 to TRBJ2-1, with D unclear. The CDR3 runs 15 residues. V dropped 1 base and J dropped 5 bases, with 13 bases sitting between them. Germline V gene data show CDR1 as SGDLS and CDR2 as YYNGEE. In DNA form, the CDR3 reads TGTGCCAGCAGCGTATCCCTAACACAGAACAATGAGCAGTTCTTC. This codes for CASSVSLTQNNEQFF.

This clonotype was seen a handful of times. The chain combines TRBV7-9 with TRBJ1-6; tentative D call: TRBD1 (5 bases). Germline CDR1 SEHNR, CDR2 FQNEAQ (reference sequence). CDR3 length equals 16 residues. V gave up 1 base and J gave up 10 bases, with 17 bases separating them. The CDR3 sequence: CASSLVGAEEGSPLHF. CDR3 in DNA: TGTGCCAGCAGCTTAGTCGGGGCCGAGGAAGGGTCACCCCTCCACTTT.

The CDR3 loop reads CASTDTGASYEQYF. The CDR3 DNA sequence: TGTGCCAGCACCGATACAGGGGCCTCCTACGAGCAGTACTTC. This rearrangement joins TRBV6-2 or TRBV6-3 to TRBJ2-7; 7 nucleotides align to TRBD1. The CDR3 contains 14 residues. Trimming cost V 7 bases and J 0 bases; bases outside gene matches: 6. Germline V gives CDR1 MNHEY, CDR2 SVGEGT.

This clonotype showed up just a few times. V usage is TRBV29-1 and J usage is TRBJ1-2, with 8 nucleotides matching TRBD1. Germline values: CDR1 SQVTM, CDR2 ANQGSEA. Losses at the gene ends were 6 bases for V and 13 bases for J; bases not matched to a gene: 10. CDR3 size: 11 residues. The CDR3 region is CSVKTGTGGTF. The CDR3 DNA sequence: TGCAGCGTCAAGACCGGGACAGGAGGCACCTTC.

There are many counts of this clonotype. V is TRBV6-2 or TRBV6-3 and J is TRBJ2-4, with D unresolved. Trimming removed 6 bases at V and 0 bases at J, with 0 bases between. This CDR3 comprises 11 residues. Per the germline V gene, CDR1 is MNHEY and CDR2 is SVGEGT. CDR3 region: CASRAKNIQYF. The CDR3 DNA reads TGTGCCAGCAGAGCCAAAAACATTCAGTACTTC.